Below are 24 T cell receptor beta chains sequenced from a single sample in a study of shared T cell receptors in the human thymus. Assay used: immunoSEQ multiplex PCR; TCRdb lists only in-frame clones, some missing. Of under 850,000 clones in the sample, roughly 90% were seen once. The same sample was also used in a study of human thymus T cells.

Sequences were obtained from thymocytes. The receptors shown here come from a boy younger than two with a congenital heart defect.

The gene calls are TRBV7-3 and TRBJ2-3; 10 nucleotides match TRBD2. Per germline, CDR1 SGHTA and CDR2 FQGTGA. J gave up 2 bases and V 5 bases, and 4 bases lay outside the gene matches. CDR3 length: 15 residues. The CDR3 here is CASSGGLAATDTQYF. The DNA of the CDR3 is TGTGCCAGCAGCGGCGGACTAGCGGCCACAGATACGCAGTATTTT.

The V gene is TRBV6-1, the J gene TRBJ1-2, with unresolved D. Germline V gives CDR1 MNHNS, CDR2 SASEGT. This CDR3 is 11 amino acids long. V gave up 6 bases and J gave up 8 bases, with 10 bases separating them. CDR3 amino acids: CASSNTRGYTF. The CDR3 coding sequence is TGTGCCAGCAGCAACACGCGGGGCTACACCTTC.

This clone was seen only a few times. The CDR3 sequence: CASSSGGGEAFF. For the CDR3, the DNA is TGTGCCAGCAGTTCAGGGGGAGGTGAAGCTTTCTTT. This chain uses TRBV7-3 with TRBJ1-1; 7 bases line up with TRBD1. Germline CDR1 is SGHTA and CDR2 is FQGTGA. The CDR3 is made up of 12 amino acids. V shed 6 bases, J shed 7 bases, and the junction held 5 bases outside the gene matches.

Notes on this clone: At one end the junction does not follow the germline gene, possibly because of a read error. The chain has TRBV7-6 and TRBJ2-7, with 7 nucleotides matching TRBD1. The CDR3 extends over 13 amino acids. Germline V lookup: CDR1 SGHVS, CDR2 FNYEAQ. For the CDR3, the DNA is TGTGCCAGCAGCTTAGCGCGATGGAACAGGGGCACATTC. It codes for CASSLARWNRGTF.

The genes are TRBV27 and TRBJ2-5; D possibly corresponds to TRBD2 (6 bases). V was clipped by 6 bases and J by 9 bases, with 14 bases between them. This CDR3 is built from 12 residues. Germline V gene sequence: CDR1 MNHEY, CDR2 SMNVEV (reference sequence). CDR3 in amino acids: CASSPGPGAQYF. As DNA, the CDR3 is TGTGCCAGCAGCCCGGGTCCGGGGGCCCAGTACTTC.

The sample holds one count of this clone. This rearrangement joins TRBV2 to TRBJ2-7; 10 bases match TRBD2. The CDR3 sequence is 16 residues long. Trimming took 9 bases from V and 6 from J; bases not matched to a gene: 17. The V gene's germline CDR1 is SNHLY and CDR2 FYNNEI. The DNA of the CDR3 is TGTGCCAGGTCAGCGGGAGGGCCGCGGGCTCATCCCGAGCAGTACTTC. It specifies CARSAGGPRAHPEQYF.

This clone has more than one count but fewer than ten. This chain uses TRBV5-6 with TRBJ2-1; TRBD2 aligns across 15 bases. This CDR3 spans 15 amino acids. V dropped 2 bases and J dropped 12; count of bases not matched to a gene: 6. The germline V gene encodes CDR1 SGHDT and CDR2 YYEEEE. The CDR3 loop reads CASSFGTSGGLGQFF. The CDR3 coding sequence is TGTGCCAGCAGCTTCGGGACTAGCGGGGGGCTTGGGCAGTTCTTC.

V is TRBV25-1 and J is TRBJ2-1, with 7 bases lining up with TRBD2. Trimming cost V 2 bases and J 5 bases; bases outside gene matches: 6. The CDR3 totals 15 residues. Germline CDR1 and CDR2: MGHDK and SYGVNS. Here the CDR3 reads CASSEGRERNNEQFF. The DNA of the CDR3 is TGTGCCAGCAGTGAAGGGCGGGAGAGAAACAATGAGCAGTTCTTC. Full variable domain (remainder filled in from reference TRBV25-1 and TRBJ2-1): EADIYQTPRYLVIGTGKKITLECSQTMGHDKMYWYQQDPGMELHLIHYSYGVNSTEKGDLSSESTVSRIRTEHFPLTLESARPSHTSQYLCASSEGRERNNEQFFGPGTRLTVL.

This clone was seen once. CDR3: CATDGGRSPKEQYF. For the CDR3, the DNA is TGTGCCACGGACGGCGGGAGGTCTCCTAAGGAGCAGTACTTC. The genes are TRBV2 and TRBJ2-7, with 8 nucleotides matching TRBD2. The CDR3 is 14 residues long. J was trimmed by 7 bases and V by 10 bases; bases with no gene match: 15. Germline-derived CDR1 and CDR2 are SNHLY and FYNNEI.

This clone has just one count. The chain recombines TRBV25-1 with TRBJ2-7; D remains unclear. Germline CDR1 MGHDK, CDR2 SYGVNS. The CDR3 consists of 15 residues. The V gene lost 2 bases and the J gene lost 3 bases, with 14 bases spanning the gap. CDR3 in amino acids: CASSEALPELYEQYF. For the CDR3, the DNA is TGTGCCAGCAGTGAAGCCTTACCGGAGCTCTACGAGCAGTACTTC.

This clone was counted a few times. The V gene is TRBV2, the J gene TRBJ2-5; 10 bases align to TRBD2. The CDR3 sequence is 17 residues long. Germline lookup yields CDR1 SNHLY and CDR2 FYNNEI. V was pared by 1 base and J by 5 bases, with 10 bases of the junction left unmatched. The DNA for the CDR3 is TGTGCCAGCAGTGAAGGCTCGGGGACTAGCGAGTGGGAGACCCAGTACTTC. This sequence encodes CASSEGSGTSEWETQYF.

This chain joins TRBV4-2 and TRBJ2-7, with 15 bases that match TRBD2. The CDR3 extends over 18 amino acids. The germline V gene has CDR1 LGHNA and CDR2 YNFKEQ. With 0 bases clipped from V and 6 bases from J, the junction kept 9 bases outside the gene matches. CDR3 sequence reads: CASSQDPGLAGGSCEQYF. Here the CDR3 DNA reads TGTGCCAGCAGCCAAGATCCCGGACTAGCGGGAGGGTCGTGCGAGCAGTACTTC.

The chain combines TRBV6-5 with TRBJ2-5; 8 nucleotides align to TRBD1. There are 16 residues in the CDR3. The ends lost 2 bases at V and 3 bases at J; junction bases unmatched: 8. Germline V gene sequence: CDR1 MNHEY, CDR2 SVGAGI. The CDR3 spells CASSYTQGAPEETQYF. Here the CDR3 DNA reads TGTGCCAGCAGTTACACCCAGGGGGCGCCTGAAGAGACCCAGTACTTC.

This chain joins TRBV2 and TRBJ1-1; possible D gene TRBD1, 6 bases. Trimming shortened V by 2 bases and J by 5 bases, and 9 bases separated the two germline ends. The CDR3 contains 13 residues. Germline loops: CDR1 SNHLY, CDR2 FYNNEI. CDR3 nucleotide sequence: TGTGCCAGCAGTGAAAACAGGGCAACTGAAGCTTTCTTT. This encodes CASSENRATEAFF.

This sequence joins TRBV28 and TRBJ2-3; TRBD2 aligns across 7 bases. CDR1 MDHEN and CDR2 SYDVKM come from the germline V gene. The CDR3 is made up of 16 amino acids. J was trimmed by 4 bases and V by 5 bases; bases with no gene match: 12. CDR3 coding DNA: TGTGCCAGCAGTCCGGGATGCGGGAGCCCATCAGATACGCAGTATTTT. It encodes CASSPGCGSPSDTQYF.

This chain connects TRBV27 to TRBJ2-2, with TRBD2 identical over 9 bases. In germline, CDR1 is MNHEY, CDR2 SMNVEV (reference sequence). J lost 4 bases, V lost 5 bases, and 14 bases had no gene match. The CDR3 sequence is 18 residues long. The CDR3 region is CASSPKGPSGKLTGELFF. The CDR3 DNA is TGTGCCAGCAGTCCCAAAGGGCCTAGCGGGAAACTCACCGGGGAGCTGTTTTTT.

This clone was counted only a few times. The genes are TRBV20-1 and TRBJ2-1; no clear D gene. From germline, CDR1 is DFQATT and CDR2 SNEGSKA (reference sequence). This CDR3 has 11 amino acids. Between the trimmed V and J ends, which lost 6 bases and 3 bases, there was a span of 6 bases. CDR3 region: CSARYYNEQFF. The CDR3 DNA is TGCAGTGCCAGGTACTACAATGAGCAGTTCTTC.

This sequence joins TRBV7-9 and TRBJ2-7; 12 bases are shared with TRBD1. The CDR3 contains 12 residues. V was pared by 1 base and J by 13 bases, with 2 bases of the junction left unmatched. Germline CDR1 is SEHNR and CDR2 is FQNEAQ (reference sequence). CDR3: CASSLGDRGRYF. The CDR3 DNA reads as TGTGCCAGCAGCTTAGGGGACAGGGGGCGTTACTTC.

This sequence joins TRBV5-6 and TRBJ1-3; TRBD1 matches at 7 bases. Trimming at V came to 0 bases and at J to 2 bases, leaving 5 bases not matched to a gene. Germline loops: CDR1 SGHDT, CDR2 YYEEEE. The CDR3 loop spans 16 amino acids. CDR3 sequence: CASSLAVGGAGNTIYF. DNA for the CDR3: TGTGCCAGCAGCTTGGCCGTAGGGGGCGCTGGAAACACCATATATTTT.

V gene TRBV5-5 combines with J gene TRBJ2-7; 9 nucleotides agree with TRBD1. V was clipped by 1 base and J by 0 bases; unmatched bases: 5. The V gene's germline CDR1 is SGHKS and CDR2 YYEKEE (reference sequence). CDR3 length: 16 residues. CDR3 in DNA: TGTGCCAGCAGCTTGCGCCGGGACAGGGACTCCTACGAGCAGTACTTC. Amino acids: CASSLRRDRDSYEQYF.

V is TRBV4-3 and J is TRBJ2-7; weak D call: TRBD2 (6 bases). Germline V gives CDR1 LGHNA, CDR2 YSLEER. The CDR3 extends over 17 amino acids. Trimming stripped 0 bases from V and 1 base from J, with 16 bases between. The CDR3 protein is CASSQDLGAGRSYEQYF. The CDR3 region has the DNA TGCGCCAGCAGCCAAGATCTAGGGGCAGGGAGGTCCTACGAGCAGTACTTC.

The chain joins TRBV5-1 to TRBJ2-5, with 9 bases matching TRBD2. Germline assignment: CDR1 SGHRS and CDR2 YFSETQ. The J segment lost 4 bases and the V segment lost 2 bases, leaving 6 bases of the junction unmatched. There are 15 residues in the CDR3. This CDR3 reads CASSLAGGSGETQYF. CDR3 bases: TGCGCCAGCAGCTTAGCGGGAGGAAGTGGAGAGACCCAGTACTTC. The whole variable domain, filled in from reference TRBV5-1 and TRBJ2-5, reads KAGVTQTPRYLIKTRGQQVTLSCSPISGHRSVSWYQQTPGQGLQFLFEYFSETQRNKGNFPGRFSGRQFSNSRSEMNVSTLELGDSALYLCASSLAGGSGETQYFGPGTRLLVL.

V gene TRBV14 combines with J gene TRBJ2-2; 12 bases map to TRBD2. Germline CDR1 reads SGHDN; CDR2 reads FVKESK. The CDR3 sequence is 17 residues long. V was pared by 5 bases and J by 4 bases, with 8 bases of the junction left unmatched. This CDR3 reads CASSGGLAGGGTGELFF. The CDR3 DNA reads TGTGCCAGCAGCGGGGGACTAGCGGGCGGCGGCACCGGGGAGCTGTTTTTT.

DNA for the CDR3: TGTGCCAGCAGTTTAGGACCGGGACAGGGGGCTTTCTTT. Translating it yields CASSLGPGQGAFF. The chain carries TRBV27 and TRBJ1-1; TRBD1 matches at 10 bases. The length of the CDR3 is 13 residues. Per the germline V gene, CDR1 is MNHEY and CDR2 is SMNVEV (reference sequence). V shed 2 bases and J 11 bases; nucleotides not matched to a gene: 5.